This T cell receptor (beta chain) appears in the sequencing data of a study of T cells in Graves' hyperthyroidism and ophthalmopathy. With regard to this clonotype: Its antigen is not identified.

Study conclusions and caveats: Appearing also in blood were most of the thyroid clonotypes expanded above 0.001.

Amplified TCR beta CDR3 regions came from RNA transcripts. When the TCR CDR3 underwent first-round RT-PCR, the HTBI primer set was used. Each CDR3 protein gets one entry after TCRdb re-called the multiplex PCR reads with MiXCR. The sample has about 420,000 distinct CDR3 sequences, roughly 15% seen once. CDR1 and CDR2 from the germline V gene are ENHRY and SYGVKD. The trim removed 2 bases at V and 5 bases at J, leaving 1 base unmatched. The CDR3 loop spans 14 amino acids. This rearrangement joins TRBV10-3 to TRBJ2-1; 9 bases agree with TRBD1. This TCR derives from a woman aged 18-29 years with Graves' hyperthyroidism. The specimen sequenced was blood. CDR3 protein: CAISERDRDNEQFF. CDR3 bases: TGTGCCATCAGTGAGAGGGACAGGGACAATGAGCAGTTCTTC.